This TCR beta chain was recovered during a study of blood T cell repertoires in COVID-19. Study summary: COVID-19 samples, acute and convalescent, were from the United States, Italy and Spain. T cells, B-cell-depleted T cells, or PBMCs supplied cDNA or gDNA.

In the study's own analysis: Reference gene primers were amplified, and this amplification served to estimate nucleated cell counts. The repertoire was sequenced with immunoSEQ multiplex PCR; TCRdb's copy has only in-frame clones and lacks some. Clonal size and the V and J genes are those of that table, whereas D and trimming came from the DNA. The sample carries 150,000 or so clones, roughly 83% recorded once. Germline V gene sequence: CDR1 MNHEY, CDR2 SVGAGI. The CDR3 contains 16 residues. Trimming at V came to 0 bases and at J to 3 bases, leaving 7 bases not matched to a gene. The source is a man aged 18 to 29 with active or convalescent COVID-19. Source material: peripheral blood. This sequence joins TRBV6-5 and TRBJ1-1; 7 positions match TRBD1. The CDR3: CASSYSDGRGYTEAFF. The CDR3, as DNA: TGTGCCAGCAGTTACTCGGACGGCAGGGGGTACACTGAAGCTTTCTTT.